This T cell receptor (beta chain) was identified in a study of blood T cells in healthy people across ages. A second roughly 6 to 12 cycle PCR used barcoded and J-beta primers. Each CDR3 protein gets one entry after TCRdb re-called the 5' RACE reads with MiXCR. In the table there are 1.5 million to 2 million distinct CDR3 sequences, 30% to 40% of which are singletons. The junction had 18 bases not matched to a gene; V was cut back by 6 bases and J by 7 bases. The CDR3 length is 17 residues. Germline V gene lookup returns CDR1 SGHAT and CDR2 FQNNGV. This sequence joins TRBV11-2 and TRBJ2-1, with 7 bases that match TRBD2. The clonotype was recovered from a human donor in good health. The sample taken for sequencing was blood. As DNA, the CDR3 is TGTGCCAGCAGACCCGCATGGCCACCGGGAGGTTCGAATGAGCAGTTCTTC. This gives the protein CASRPAWPPGGSNEQFF.